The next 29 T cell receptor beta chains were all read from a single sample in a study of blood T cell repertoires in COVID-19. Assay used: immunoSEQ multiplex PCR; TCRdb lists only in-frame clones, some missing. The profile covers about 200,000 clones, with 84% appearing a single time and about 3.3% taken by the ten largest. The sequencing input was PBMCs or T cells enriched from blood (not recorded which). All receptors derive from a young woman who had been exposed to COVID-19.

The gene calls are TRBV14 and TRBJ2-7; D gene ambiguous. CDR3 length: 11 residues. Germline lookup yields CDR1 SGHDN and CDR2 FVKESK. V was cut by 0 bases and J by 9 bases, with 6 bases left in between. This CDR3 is CASSQEWAQYF. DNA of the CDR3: TGTGCCAGCAGCCAAGAATGGGCGCAGTACTTC.

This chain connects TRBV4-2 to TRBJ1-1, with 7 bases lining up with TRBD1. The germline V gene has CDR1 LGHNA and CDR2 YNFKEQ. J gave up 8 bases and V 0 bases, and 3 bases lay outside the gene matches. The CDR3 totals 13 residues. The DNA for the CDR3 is TGTGCCAGCAGCCAAGATCGGGACAGCGAAGCTTTCTTT. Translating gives CASSQDRDSEAFF.

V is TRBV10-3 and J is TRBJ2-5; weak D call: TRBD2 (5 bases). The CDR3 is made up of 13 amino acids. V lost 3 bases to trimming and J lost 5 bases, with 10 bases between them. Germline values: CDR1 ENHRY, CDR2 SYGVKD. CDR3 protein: CAISDGRRETQYF. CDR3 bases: TGTGCCATCAGTGACGGCCGGAGGGAGACCCAGTACTTC.

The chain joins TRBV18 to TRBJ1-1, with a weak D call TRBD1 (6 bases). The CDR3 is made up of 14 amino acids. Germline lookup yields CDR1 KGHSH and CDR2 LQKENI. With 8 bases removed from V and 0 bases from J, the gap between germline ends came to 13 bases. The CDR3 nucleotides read TGTGCCAGCGCAAAGGACAGCGTGAACACTGAAGCTTTCTTT. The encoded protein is CASAKDSVNTEAFF.

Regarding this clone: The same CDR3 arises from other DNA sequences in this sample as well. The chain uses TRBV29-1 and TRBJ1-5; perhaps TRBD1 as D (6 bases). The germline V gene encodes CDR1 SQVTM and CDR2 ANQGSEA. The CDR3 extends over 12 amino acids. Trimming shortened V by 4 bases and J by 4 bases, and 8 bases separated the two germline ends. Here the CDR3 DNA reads TGCAGCGTTGGTCAGGGGAATCAGCCCCAGCATTTT. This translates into CSVGQGNQPQHF.

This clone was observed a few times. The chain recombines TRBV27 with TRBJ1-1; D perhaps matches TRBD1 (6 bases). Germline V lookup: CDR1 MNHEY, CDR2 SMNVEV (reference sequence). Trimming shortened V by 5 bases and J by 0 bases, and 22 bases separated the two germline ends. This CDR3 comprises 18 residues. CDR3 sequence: CASSPTGLPRVMNTEAFF. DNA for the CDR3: TGTGCCAGCAGTCCGACAGGCTTACCCAGAGTTATGAACACTGAAGCTTTCTTT.

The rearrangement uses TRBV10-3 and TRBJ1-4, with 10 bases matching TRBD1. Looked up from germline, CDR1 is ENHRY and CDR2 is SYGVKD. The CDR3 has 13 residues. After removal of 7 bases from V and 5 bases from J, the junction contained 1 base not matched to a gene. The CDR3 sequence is CAIKDRGNEKLFF. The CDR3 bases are TGTGCCATCAAGGACAGGGGGAATGAAAAACTGTTTTTT.

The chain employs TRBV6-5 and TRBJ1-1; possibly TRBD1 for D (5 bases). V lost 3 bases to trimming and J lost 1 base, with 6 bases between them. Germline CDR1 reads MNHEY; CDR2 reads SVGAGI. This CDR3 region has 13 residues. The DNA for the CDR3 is TGTGCCAGCAGTTATACAGGGAACACTGAAGCTTTCTTT. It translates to CASSYTGNTEAFF.

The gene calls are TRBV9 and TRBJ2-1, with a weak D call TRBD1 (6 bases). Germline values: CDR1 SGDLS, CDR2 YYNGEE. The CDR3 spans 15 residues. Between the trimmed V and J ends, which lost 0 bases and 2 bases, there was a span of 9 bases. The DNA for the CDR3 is TGTGCCAGCAGCGTAGAACAGGGTCCCTACAATGAGCAGTTCTTC. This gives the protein CASSVEQGPYNEQFF. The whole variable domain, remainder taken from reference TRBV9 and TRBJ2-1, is DSGVTQTPKHLITATGQRVTLRCSPRSGDLSVYWYQQSLDQGLQFLIQYYNGEERAKGNILERFSAQQFPDLHSELNLSSLELGDSALYFCASSVEQGPYNEQFFGPGTRLTVL.

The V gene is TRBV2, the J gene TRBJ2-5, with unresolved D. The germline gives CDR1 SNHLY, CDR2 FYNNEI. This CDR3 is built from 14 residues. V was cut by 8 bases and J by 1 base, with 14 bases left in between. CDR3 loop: CASRATASQETQYF. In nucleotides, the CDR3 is TGTGCCAGCCGAGCGACCGCCAGCCAAGAGACCCAGTACTTC.

CDR3 in amino acids: CASSADRGYGYTF. Here the CDR3 DNA reads TGTGCCAGCAGCGCGGACAGGGGCTATGGCTACACCTTC. This rearrangement joins TRBV5-6 to TRBJ1-2, with 9 bases fitting TRBD1. The CDR3 is made up of 13 amino acids. CDR1 is SGHDT and CDR2 is YYEEEE in the germline V gene. V trimming: 4 bases; J trimming: 4 bases; junction bases outside the gene matches: 2.

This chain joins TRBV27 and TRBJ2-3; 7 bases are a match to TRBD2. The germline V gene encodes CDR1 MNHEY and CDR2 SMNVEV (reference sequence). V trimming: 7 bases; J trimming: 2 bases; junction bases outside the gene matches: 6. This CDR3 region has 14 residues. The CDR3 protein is CASTSGGSTDTQYF. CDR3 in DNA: TGTGCCAGCACCTCCGGGGGGTCCACAGATACGCAGTATTTT.

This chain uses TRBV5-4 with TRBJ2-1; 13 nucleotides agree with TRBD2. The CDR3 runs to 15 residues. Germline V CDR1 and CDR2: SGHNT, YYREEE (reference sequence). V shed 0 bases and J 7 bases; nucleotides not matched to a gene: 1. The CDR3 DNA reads TGTGCCAGCAGCTTGGTGACTAGCGGGGGGAATGAGCAGTTCTTC. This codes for CASSLVTSGGNEQFF.

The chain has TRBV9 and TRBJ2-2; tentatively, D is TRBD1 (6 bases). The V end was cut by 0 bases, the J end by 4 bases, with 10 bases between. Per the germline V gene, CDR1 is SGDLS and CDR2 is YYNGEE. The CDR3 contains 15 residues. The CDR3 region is CASSVVRGFTGELFF. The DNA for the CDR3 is TGTGCCAGCAGCGTAGTAAGGGGGTTCACCGGGGAGCTGTTTTTT.

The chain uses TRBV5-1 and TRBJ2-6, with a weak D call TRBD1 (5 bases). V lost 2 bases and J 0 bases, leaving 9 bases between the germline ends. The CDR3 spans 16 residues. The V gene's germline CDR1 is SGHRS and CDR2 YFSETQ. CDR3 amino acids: CASSFGRVSGANVLTF. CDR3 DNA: TGCGCCAGCAGCTTCGGCAGGGTCTCTGGGGCCAACGTCCTGACTTTC.

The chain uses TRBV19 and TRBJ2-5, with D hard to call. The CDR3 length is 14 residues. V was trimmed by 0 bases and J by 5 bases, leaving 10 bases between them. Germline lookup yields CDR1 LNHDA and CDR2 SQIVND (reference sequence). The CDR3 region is CASSIDWSGETQYF. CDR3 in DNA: TGTGCCAGTAGTATAGACTGGAGTGGGGAGACCCAGTACTTC.

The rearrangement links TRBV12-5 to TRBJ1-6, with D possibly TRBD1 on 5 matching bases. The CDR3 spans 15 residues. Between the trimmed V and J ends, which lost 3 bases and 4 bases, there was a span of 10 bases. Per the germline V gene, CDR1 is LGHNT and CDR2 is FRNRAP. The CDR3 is CASGFTTEYNSPLHF. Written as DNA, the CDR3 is TGTGCTAGTGGTTTTACGACAGAATATAATTCACCCCTCCACTTT. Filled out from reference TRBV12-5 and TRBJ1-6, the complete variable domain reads DARVTQTPRHKVTEMGQEVTMRCQPILGHNTVFWYRQTMMQGLELLAYFRNRAPLDDSGMPKDRFSAEMPDATLATLKIQPSEPRDSAVYFCASGFTTEYNSPLHFGNGTRLTVT.

Written as DNA, the CDR3 is TGTGCCAGCGAGCAGGGGGCCGCTGAAGCTTTCTTT. Translated: CASEQGAAEAFF. The V call is TRBV2, the J call TRBJ1-1, with TRBD1 matching 8 bases. The V segment lost 8 bases and the J segment 6 bases; nucleotides outside the gene matches: 5. Germline CDR1 reads SNHLY; CDR2 reads FYNNEI. The CDR3 contains 12 residues.

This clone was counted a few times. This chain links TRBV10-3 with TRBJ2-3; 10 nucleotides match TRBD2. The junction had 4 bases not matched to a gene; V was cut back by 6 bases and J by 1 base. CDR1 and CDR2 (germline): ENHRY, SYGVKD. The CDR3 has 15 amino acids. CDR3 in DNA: TGTGCCATCAGCCAAACTAGCGGGGGCACAGATACGCAGTATTTT. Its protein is CAISQTSGGTDTQYF.

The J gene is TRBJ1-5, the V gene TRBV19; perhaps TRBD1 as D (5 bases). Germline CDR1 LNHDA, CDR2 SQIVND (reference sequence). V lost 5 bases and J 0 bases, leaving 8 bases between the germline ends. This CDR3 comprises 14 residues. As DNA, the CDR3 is TGTGCCAGTAGTTCGACAGATAGCAATCAGCCCCAGCATTTT. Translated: CASSSTDSNQPQHF.

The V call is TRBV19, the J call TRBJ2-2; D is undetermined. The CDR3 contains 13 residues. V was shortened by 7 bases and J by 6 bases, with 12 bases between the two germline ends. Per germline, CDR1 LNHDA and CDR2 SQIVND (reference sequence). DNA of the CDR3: TGTGCCAGTACTCCTGAAAACTCCGGGGAGCTGTTTTTT. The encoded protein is CASTPENSGELFF.

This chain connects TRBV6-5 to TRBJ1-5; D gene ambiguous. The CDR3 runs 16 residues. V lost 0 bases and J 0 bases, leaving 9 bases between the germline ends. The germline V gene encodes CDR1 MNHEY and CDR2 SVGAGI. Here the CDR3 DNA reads TGTGCCAGCAGTTACTCTGGGCAGGATAGCAATCAGCCCCAGCATTTT. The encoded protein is CASSYSGQDSNQPQHF.

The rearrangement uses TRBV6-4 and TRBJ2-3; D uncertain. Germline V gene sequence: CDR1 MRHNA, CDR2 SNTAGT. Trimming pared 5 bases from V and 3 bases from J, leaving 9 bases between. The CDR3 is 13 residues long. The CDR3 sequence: CASSRVLTDTQYF. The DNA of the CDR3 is TGTGCCAGCAGTCGAGTCCTTACAGATACGCAGTATTTT.

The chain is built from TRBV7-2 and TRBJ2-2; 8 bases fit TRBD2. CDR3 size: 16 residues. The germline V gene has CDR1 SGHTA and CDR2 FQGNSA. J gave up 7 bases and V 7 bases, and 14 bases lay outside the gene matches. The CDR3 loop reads CASNKRPQRGNGELFF. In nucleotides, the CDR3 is TGTGCCAGCAACAAACGACCCCAGCGGGGGAACGGGGAGCTGTTTTTT.

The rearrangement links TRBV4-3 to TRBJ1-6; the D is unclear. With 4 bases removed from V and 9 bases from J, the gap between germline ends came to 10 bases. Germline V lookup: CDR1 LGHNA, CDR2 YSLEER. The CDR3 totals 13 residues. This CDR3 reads CASSPKRGSPLHF. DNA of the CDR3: TGCGCCAGCAGCCCAAAGAGAGGTTCACCCCTCCACTTT.

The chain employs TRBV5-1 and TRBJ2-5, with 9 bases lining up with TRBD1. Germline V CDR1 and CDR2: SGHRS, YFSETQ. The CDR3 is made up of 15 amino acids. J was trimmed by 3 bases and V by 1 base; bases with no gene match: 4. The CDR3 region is CASSLSWTGEETQYF. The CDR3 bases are TGCGCCAGCAGCTTGTCCTGGACAGGGGAAGAGACCCAGTACTTC.

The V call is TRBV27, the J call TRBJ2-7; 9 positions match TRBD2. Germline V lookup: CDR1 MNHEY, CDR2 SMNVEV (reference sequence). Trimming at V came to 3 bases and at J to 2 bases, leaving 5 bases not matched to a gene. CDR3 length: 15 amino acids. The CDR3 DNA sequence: TGTGCCAGCAGTTTCATTAGCGGGGGTACCTACGAGCAGTACTTC. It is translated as CASSFISGGTYEQYF.

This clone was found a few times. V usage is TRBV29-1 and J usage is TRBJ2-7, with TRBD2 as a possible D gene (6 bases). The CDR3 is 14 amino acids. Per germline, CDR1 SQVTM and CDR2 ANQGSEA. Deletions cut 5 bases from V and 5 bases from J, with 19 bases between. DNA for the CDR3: TGCAGCGTTTCTCTCGGCGGGTGGGGGGACGAGCAGTACTTC. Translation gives CSVSLGGWGDEQYF.

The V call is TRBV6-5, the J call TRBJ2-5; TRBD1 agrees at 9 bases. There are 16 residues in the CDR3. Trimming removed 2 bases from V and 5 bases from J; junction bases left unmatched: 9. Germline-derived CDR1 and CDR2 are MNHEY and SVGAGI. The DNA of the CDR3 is TGTGCCAGCAGTTACGGACCTACAGGGGGCGGGGAGACCCAGTACTTC. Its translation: CASSYGPTGGGETQYF.